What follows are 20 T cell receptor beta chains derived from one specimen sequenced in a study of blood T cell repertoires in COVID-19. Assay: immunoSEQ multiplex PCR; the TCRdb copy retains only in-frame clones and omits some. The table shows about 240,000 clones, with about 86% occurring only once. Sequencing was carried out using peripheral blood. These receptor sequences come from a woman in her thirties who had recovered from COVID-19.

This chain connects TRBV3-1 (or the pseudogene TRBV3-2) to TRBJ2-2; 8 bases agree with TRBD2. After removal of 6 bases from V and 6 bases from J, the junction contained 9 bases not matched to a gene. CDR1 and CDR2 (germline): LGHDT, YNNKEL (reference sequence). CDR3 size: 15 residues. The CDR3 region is CASRTPGLDPGELFF. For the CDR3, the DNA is TGTGCCAGCAGGACACCGGGACTAGACCCCGGGGAGCTGTTTTTT.

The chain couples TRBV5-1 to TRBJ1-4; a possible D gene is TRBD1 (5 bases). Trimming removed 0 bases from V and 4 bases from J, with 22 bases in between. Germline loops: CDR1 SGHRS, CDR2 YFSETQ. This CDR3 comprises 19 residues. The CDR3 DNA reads TGCGCCAGCAGCTTGGATCCCGTTGCGCAGACAGCCTATAATGAAAAACTGTTTTTT. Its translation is CASSLDPVAQTAYNEKLFF.

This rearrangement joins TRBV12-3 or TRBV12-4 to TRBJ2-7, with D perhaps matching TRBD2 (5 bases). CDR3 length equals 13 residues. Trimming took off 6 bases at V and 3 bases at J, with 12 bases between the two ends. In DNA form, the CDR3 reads TGTGCCAGCAGCTCTTCCGGGGACTACGAGCAGTACTTC. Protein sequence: CASSSSGDYEQYF.

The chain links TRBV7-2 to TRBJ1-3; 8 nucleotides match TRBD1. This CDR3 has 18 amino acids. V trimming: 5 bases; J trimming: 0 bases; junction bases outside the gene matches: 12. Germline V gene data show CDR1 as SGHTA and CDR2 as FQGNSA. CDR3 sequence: CASSRIARGQNSGNTIYF. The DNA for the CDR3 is TGTGCCAGCAGCCGGATCGCCAGGGGGCAGAACTCTGGAAACACCATATATTTT.

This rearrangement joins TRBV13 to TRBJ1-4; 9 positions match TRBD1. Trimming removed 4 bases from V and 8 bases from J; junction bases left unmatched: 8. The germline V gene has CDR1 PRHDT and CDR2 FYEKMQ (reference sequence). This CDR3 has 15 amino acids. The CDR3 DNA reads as TGTGCCAGCAGCTCACCGGGACAGGGTGGCGAAAAACTGTTTTTT. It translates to CASSSPGQGGEKLFF.

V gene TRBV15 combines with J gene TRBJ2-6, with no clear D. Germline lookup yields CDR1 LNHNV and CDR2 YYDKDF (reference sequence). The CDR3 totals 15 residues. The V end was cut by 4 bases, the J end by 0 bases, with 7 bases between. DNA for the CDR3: TGTGCCACCAGCATTTGGAGCTCTGGGGCCAACGTCCTGACTTTC. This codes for CATSIWSSGANVLTF.

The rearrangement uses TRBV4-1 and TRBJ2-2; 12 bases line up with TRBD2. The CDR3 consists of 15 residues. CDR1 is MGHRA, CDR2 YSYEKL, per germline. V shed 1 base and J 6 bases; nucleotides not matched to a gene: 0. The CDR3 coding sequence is TGCGCCAGCAGCCAAGCTAGCGGGGGGGCCGGGGAGCTGTTTTTT. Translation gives CASSQASGGAGELFF.

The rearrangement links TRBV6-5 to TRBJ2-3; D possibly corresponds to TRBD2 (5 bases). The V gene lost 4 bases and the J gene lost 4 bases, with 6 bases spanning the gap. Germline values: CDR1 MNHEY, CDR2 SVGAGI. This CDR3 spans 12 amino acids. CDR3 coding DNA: TGTGCCAGCAGTTTGAGGGCAGATACGCAGTATTTT. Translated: CASSLRADTQYF.

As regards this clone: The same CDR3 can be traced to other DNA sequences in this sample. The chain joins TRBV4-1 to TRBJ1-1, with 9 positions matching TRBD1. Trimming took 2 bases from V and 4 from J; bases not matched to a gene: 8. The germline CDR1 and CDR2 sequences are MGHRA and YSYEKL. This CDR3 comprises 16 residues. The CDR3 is CASSQRTGELATEAFF. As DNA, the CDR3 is TGCGCCAGCAGCCAACGGACAGGGGAATTGGCCACTGAAGCTTTCTTT.

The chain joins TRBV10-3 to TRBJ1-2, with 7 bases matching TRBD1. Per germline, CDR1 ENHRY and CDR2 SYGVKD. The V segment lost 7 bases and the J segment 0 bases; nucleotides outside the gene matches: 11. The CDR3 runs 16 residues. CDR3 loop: CAITGTASPANYGYTF. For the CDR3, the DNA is TGTGCCATCACCGGGACAGCCTCACCGGCTAACTATGGCTACACCTTC.

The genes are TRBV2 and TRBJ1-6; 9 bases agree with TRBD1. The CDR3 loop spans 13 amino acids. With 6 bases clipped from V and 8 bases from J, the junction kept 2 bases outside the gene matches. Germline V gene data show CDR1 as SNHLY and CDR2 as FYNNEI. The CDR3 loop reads CASRTGGDSPLHF. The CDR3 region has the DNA TGTGCCAGCAGGACAGGGGGTGATTCACCCCTCCACTTT. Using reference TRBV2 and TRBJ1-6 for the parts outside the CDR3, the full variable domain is EPEVTQTPSHQVTQMGQEVILRCVPISNHLYFYWYRQILGQKVEFLVSFYNNEISEKSEIFDDQFSVERPDGSNFTLKIRSTKLEDSAMYFCASRTGGDSPLHFGNGTRLTVT.

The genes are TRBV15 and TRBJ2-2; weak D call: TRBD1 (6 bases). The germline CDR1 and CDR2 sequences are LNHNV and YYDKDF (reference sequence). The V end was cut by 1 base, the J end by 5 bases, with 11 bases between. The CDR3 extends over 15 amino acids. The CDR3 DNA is TGTGCCACCAGCAGAGCTGGACAGCAGACCGGGGAGCTGTTTTTT. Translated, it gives CATSRAGQQTGELFF.

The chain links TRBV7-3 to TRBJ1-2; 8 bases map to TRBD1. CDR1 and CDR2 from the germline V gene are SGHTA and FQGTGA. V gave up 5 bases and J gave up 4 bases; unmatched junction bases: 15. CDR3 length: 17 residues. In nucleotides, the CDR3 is TGTGCCAGCAGCCTAGGGACAGGAAGACGGAGCGTCTATGGCTACACCTTC. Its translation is CASSLGTGRRSVYGYTF.

The CDR3 loop reads CASSYYQGTNQPQHF. CDR3 bases: TGTGCCAGCAGTTACTATCAGGGAACCAATCAGCCCCAGCATTTT. V gene TRBV6-6 combines with J gene TRBJ1-5, with D maybe TRBD1 (5 bases). V was clipped by 1 base and J by 3 bases, with 10 bases between them. Per the germline V gene, CDR1 is MNHNY and CDR2 is SVGAGI (reference sequence). CDR3 size: 15 residues.

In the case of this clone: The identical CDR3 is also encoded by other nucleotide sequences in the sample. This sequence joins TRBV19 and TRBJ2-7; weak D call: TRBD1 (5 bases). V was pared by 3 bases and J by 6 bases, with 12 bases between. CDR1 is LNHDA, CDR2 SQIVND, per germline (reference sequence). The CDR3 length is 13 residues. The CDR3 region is CASSISQGGEQYF. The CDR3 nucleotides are TGTGCCAGTAGTATTAGCCAGGGTGGCGAGCAGTACTTC.

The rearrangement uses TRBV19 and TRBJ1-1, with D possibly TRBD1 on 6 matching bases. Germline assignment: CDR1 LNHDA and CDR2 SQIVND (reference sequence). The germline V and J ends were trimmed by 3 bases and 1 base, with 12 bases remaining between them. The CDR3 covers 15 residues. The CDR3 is CASSILQGSNTEAFF. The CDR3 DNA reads TGTGCCAGTAGTATCTTACAGGGATCGAACACTGAAGCTTTCTTT.

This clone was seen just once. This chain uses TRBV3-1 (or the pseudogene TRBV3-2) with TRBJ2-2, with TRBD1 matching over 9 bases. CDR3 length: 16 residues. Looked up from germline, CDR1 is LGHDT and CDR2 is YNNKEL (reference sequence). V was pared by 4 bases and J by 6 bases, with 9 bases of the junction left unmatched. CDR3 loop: CASSRWGTGPAGELFF. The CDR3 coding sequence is TGTGCCAGCAGCCGCTGGGGGACAGGGCCGGCCGGGGAGCTGTTTTTT.

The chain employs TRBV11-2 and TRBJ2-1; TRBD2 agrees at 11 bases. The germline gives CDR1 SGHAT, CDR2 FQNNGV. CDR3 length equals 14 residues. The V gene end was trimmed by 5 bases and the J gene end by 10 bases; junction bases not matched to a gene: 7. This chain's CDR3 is CASSRTLAGGEQFF. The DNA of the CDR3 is TGTGCCAGCAGCCGCACCCTAGCGGGGGGAGAGCAGTTCTTC.

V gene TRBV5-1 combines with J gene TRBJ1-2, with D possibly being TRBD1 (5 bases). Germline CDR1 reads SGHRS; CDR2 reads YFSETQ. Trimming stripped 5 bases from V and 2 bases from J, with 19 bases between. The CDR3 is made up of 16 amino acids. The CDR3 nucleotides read TGCGCCAGCAGGCTTACTACCGAGCGGGGCAACTATGGCTACACCTTC. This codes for CASRLTTERGNYGYTF. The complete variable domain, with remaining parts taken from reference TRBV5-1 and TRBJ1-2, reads KAGVTQTPRYLIKTRGQQVTLSCSPISGHRSVSWYQQTPGQGLQFLFEYFSETQRNKGNFPGRFSGRQFSNSRSEMNVSTLELGDSALYLCASRLTTERGNYGYTFGSGTRLTVV.

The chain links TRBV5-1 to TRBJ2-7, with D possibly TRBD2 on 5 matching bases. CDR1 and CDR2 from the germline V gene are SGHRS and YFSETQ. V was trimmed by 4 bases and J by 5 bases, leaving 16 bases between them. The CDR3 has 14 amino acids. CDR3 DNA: TGCGCCAGCAGCCCGACCACGGGATCGGACGAGCAGTACTTC. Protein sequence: CASSPTTGSDEQYF.